What follows describes a single T cell receptor (beta chain). What it recognizes is unknown. This entry belongs to a study of cytomegalovirus exposure and HLA in healthy donors. Overall study results and limits: The tendency of first-cohort TCR clusters to co-occur in the 90 to 150 validation repertoires was the finding of a later analysis.

Sequenced by immunoSEQ multiplex PCR; TCRdb stores in-frame clones only, minus some. This table holds 65,000 to 80,000 clones, 94% found once. The CDR3 covers 14 residues. Trimming took 2 bases from V and 10 from J; bases not matched to a gene: 7. Looked up from germline, CDR1 is SGHAT and CDR2 is FQNNGV. This chain connects TRBV11-2 to TRBJ2-1, with TRBD2 matching over 8 bases. Sequenced material: PBMCs. The clonotype originates from a young woman in good health and CMV-seronegative. As DNA, the CDR3 is TGTGCCAGCAGCTTACTCCGGGGGGGCCCCGAGCAGTTCTTC. Its protein product is CASSLLRGGPEQFF.